The 21 T cell receptor beta chains reported below all come from one sample, sequenced in a study of post-analysis software for immune sequencing data. These receptors are not linked to any known antigen. The authors incorporated unique molecular identifiers into the TCR beta cDNA libraries. TCRdb used MiXCR to reprocess the PCR reads, holding one entry per CDR3 protein. The table lists 650,000 to 850,000 distinct CDR3 sequences, approximately 57% of them singletons. Study outcomes and limitations: TRBV5-6, TRBV5-1 and TRBV20-1 belonged to a set of roughly five TRBV segments that were more frequent in patients than controls.

The sample consisted of blood. The receptors were sampled from a girl aged 10-17 years with multiple sclerosis.

This clonotype showed up just a few times. The genes are TRBV30 and TRBJ2-7; 12 nucleotides align to TRBD2. The V and J ends lost 4 bases and 3 bases, in that order; junction bases with no gene match: 4. Germline CDR1 and CDR2: GTSNPN and SVGIG (reference sequence). The CDR3 length is 14 residues. The CDR3 sequence: CAWNLLAGGYEQYF. The CDR3 DNA follows: TGTGCCTGGAATTTACTAGCGGGAGGCTACGAGCAGTACTTC.

The V and J genes are TRBV5-1 and TRBJ2-5; possibly TRBD1 or TRBD2 for D (5 bases each). The J call could be wrong; TRBJ2-7 is a better fit for the DNA end. The CDR3 runs 16 residues. Germline V CDR1 and CDR2: SGHRS, YFSETQ. The CDR3 nucleotides are TGCGCCAGCAGCTTGGCATTTTCCCGGGGCGGTAGCGAGCAGTACTTC. This translates into CASSLAFSRGGSEQYF.

The chain uses TRBV3-1 and TRBJ2-5; D could derive from TRBD1 or TRBD2 (5 bases each). The end of the DNA is better explained by TRBJ2-7, so the J call may be wrong. Germline V gene data show CDR1 as LGHDT and CDR2 as YNNKEL (reference sequence). The CDR3 is 15 amino acids. The CDR3 nucleotides read TGTGCCAGCAGCCAAGCCGGGGATGGGGGCTACGAGCAGTACTTC. This translates into CASSQAGDGGYEQYF.

The chain is built from TRBV9 and TRBJ2-7; 8 bases are a match to TRBD2. The CDR3 is 15 residues long. CDR1 is SGDLS and CDR2 is YYNGEE in the germline V gene. Unmatched junction bases numbered 6, after V lost 4 bases and J lost 0 bases. CDR3: CASSPGGVSSYEQYF. In DNA, the CDR3 is TGTGCCAGCAGCCCCGGGGGGGTCAGCTCCTACGAGCAGTACTTC.

This sequence joins TRBV6-6 and TRBJ2-7; 8 bases match TRBD2. This CDR3 has 15 residues. The junction had 8 bases not matched to a gene; V was cut back by 7 bases and J by 0 bases. Germline CDR1 reads MNHNY; CDR2 reads SVGAGI (reference sequence). The CDR3 DNA is TGTGCCAGCATTCTGGCGGGAGGCCTCTCCTACGAGCAGTACTTC. Protein sequence: CASILAGGLSYEQYF.

The chain carries TRBV3-1 and TRBJ2-1, with TRBD2 identical over 9 bases. CDR1 is LGHDT and CDR2 is YNNKEL in the germline V gene (reference sequence). The CDR3 has 13 amino acids. Trimming took 7 bases from V and 10 from J; bases not matched to a gene: 8. DNA of the CDR3: TGTGCCAGCATGTTACTAGCGGGCAACGAGCAGTTCTTC. The encoded protein is CASMLLAGNEQFF.

The chain carries TRBV2 and TRBJ2-7, with D possibly being TRBD2 (6 bases). V lost 7 bases to trimming and J lost 6 bases, with 19 bases between them. Germline V gene sequence: CDR1 SNHLY, CDR2 FYNNEI. The CDR3 is made up of 14 amino acids. The CDR3 protein is CASTRDSVSGEQYF. DNA of the CDR3: TGTGCCAGCACAAGGGACTCCGTCTCCGGCGAGCAGTACTTC.

The chain combines TRBV5-1 with TRBJ1-1; a weak D match, TRBD1 (6 bases). V was shortened by 0 bases and J by 1 base, with 10 bases between the two germline ends. CDR3 length: 15 amino acids. Germline assignment: CDR1 SGHRS and CDR2 YFSETQ. CDR3 in DNA: TGCGCCAGCAGCTTGGCAGGACAGTCGAACACTGAAGCTTTCTTT. This translates into CASSLAGQSNTEAFF.

The V gene is TRBV29-1, the J gene TRBJ2-1, with a possible D match to TRBD2 (7 bases). CDR3 length: 12 residues. CDR1 SQVTM and CDR2 ANQGSEA come from the germline V gene. The CDR3 spells CRGGAVLGEQFF. The CDR3 DNA reads as TGCAGGGGGGGGGCAGTACTGGGTGAGCAGTTCTTC.

The CDR3 protein is CASSLEYRIEAFF. DNA for the CDR3: TGCGCCAGCAGCTTAGAGTACAGGATCGAAGCTTTCTTT. The chain uses TRBV5-1 and TRBJ1-1; a possible D gene is TRBD1 (5 bases). V dropped 2 bases and J dropped 8 bases, with 13 bases sitting between them. The germline V gene encodes CDR1 SGHRS and CDR2 YFSETQ. The CDR3 extends over 13 amino acids. The full variable domain, its missing parts supplied by reference TRBV5-1 and TRBJ1-1, is KAGVTQTPRYLIKTRGQQVTLSCSPISGHRSVSWYQQTPGQGLQFLFEYFSETQRNKGNFPGRFSGRQFSNSRSEMNVSTLELGDSALYLCASSLEYRIEAFFGQGTRLTVV.

The chain couples TRBV5-6 to TRBJ1-4; 9 bases are a match to TRBD1. Germline V gene data show CDR1 as SGHDT and CDR2 as YYEEEE. The CDR3 has 15 residues. Trimming cost V 0 bases and J 7 bases; bases outside gene matches: 4. Here the CDR3 reads CASSLDRGRVEKLFF. In nucleotides, the CDR3 is TGTGCCAGCAGCTTGGACAGGGGGCGAGTTGAAAAACTGTTTTTT.

This clonotype was counted only a few times. The chain is built from TRBV12-3 or TRBV12-4 and TRBJ1-4; D might be TRBD1 (5 bases). Trimming took off 6 bases at V and 5 bases at J, with 13 bases between the two ends. The CDR3 length is 14 residues. The CDR3 DNA follows: TGTGCCAGCAGGGCCGGGACGGGCAATGAAAAACTGTTTTTT. This gives the protein CASRAGTGNEKLFF.

V gene TRBV5-1 combines with J gene TRBJ1-2; D is uncertain. The V gene's germline CDR1 is SGHRS and CDR2 YFSETQ. This CDR3 spans 15 amino acids. Trimming cost V 1 base and J 3 bases, with 13 bases left between them. The CDR3 bases are TGCGCCAGCAGCTTGACGGATTTAGGGCACTATGGCTACACCTTC. It encodes CASSLTDLGHYGYTF.

The chain combines TRBV12-3 or TRBV12-4 with TRBJ2-1; D is possibly TRBD2 (5 bases). Between the trimmed V and J ends, which lost 4 bases and 6 bases, there was a span of 16 bases. The CDR3 extends over 15 amino acids. CDR3 amino acids: CASSSIRRLGNEQFF. CDR3 in DNA: TGTGCCAGCAGTTCCATCCGGAGGTTAGGCAATGAGCAGTTCTTC.

V usage is TRBV15 and J usage is TRBJ1-2; D gene unclear. The CDR3 totals 15 residues. Germline values: CDR1 LNHNV, CDR2 YYDKDF (reference sequence). Trimming took off 3 bases at V and 3 bases at J, with 14 bases between the two ends. DNA of the CDR3: TGTGCCACCAGCAGGGCCTTGTCGGAGGACTATGGCTACACCTTC. Its protein product is CATSRALSEDYGYTF.

This chain joins TRBV14 and TRBJ2-7, with 7 bases matching TRBD2. With V trimmed by 3 bases and J by 2 bases, 4 bases remained unmatched. This CDR3 has 14 amino acids. Germline V gene sequence: CDR1 SGHDN, CDR2 FVKESK. For the CDR3, the DNA is TGTGCCAGCAGCCAGGCGGGGGTGACCTACGAGCAGTACTTC. The encoded protein is CASSQAGVTYEQYF.

V usage is TRBV12-3 or TRBV12-4 and J usage is TRBJ1-1; the D is unclear. CDR3 size: 13 residues. The V end lost 3 bases, the J end lost 0 bases, and 5 bases lay between the germline ends. The CDR3 loop is CASSFPLNTEAFF. The CDR3 DNA reads as TGTGCCAGCAGTTTCCCGTTGAACACTGAAGCTTTCTTT.

V is TRBV14 and J is TRBJ1-6; no firm D call. The germline CDR1 and CDR2 sequences are SGHDN and FVKESK. This CDR3 has 17 residues. The V and J ends lost 4 bases and 0 bases respectively, with 13 bases between them. CDR3 residues: CASSLRTESSYNSPLHF. CDR3 in DNA: TGTGCCAGCAGCCTCCGGACCGAAAGCTCCTATAATTCACCCCTCCACTTT.

The gene calls are TRBV7-2 and TRBJ1-1; D is unresolved. This CDR3 is 15 amino acids long. Germline V gene sequence: CDR1 SGHTA, CDR2 FQGNSA. The V and J ends lost 2 bases and 2 bases respectively, with 12 bases between them. The chain's CDR3 is CASSLSSGLNTEAFF. The CDR3 DNA follows: TGTGCCAGCAGCTTATCATCCGGCCTTAACACTGAAGCTTTCTTT.

The chain's CDR3 is CASSLYRGRNTGELFF. CDR3 coding DNA: TGTGCCAGCAGTTTGTATCGCGGGAGAAATACCGGGGAGCTGTTTTTT. J is TRBJ2-2 and V is TRBV28, with TRBD2 identical over 7 bases. CDR3 length: 16 amino acids. Trimming cost V 3 bases and J 5 bases; bases outside gene matches: 9. Germline CDR1 reads MDHEN; CDR2 reads SYDVKM. The entire variable domain, with the rest obtained from reference TRBV28 and TRBJ2-2, is as follows: DVKVTQSSRYLVKRTGEKVFLECVQDMDHENMFWYRQDPGLGLRLIYFSYDVKMKEKGDIPEGYSVSREKKERFSLILESASTNQTSMYLCASSLYRGRNTGELFFGEGSRLTVL.

The rearrangement uses TRBV15 and TRBJ1-4, with a possible D match to TRBD1 (5 bases). The CDR3 length is 14 residues. Germline assignment: CDR1 LNHNV and CDR2 YYDKDF (reference sequence). Trimming took off 5 bases at V and 8 bases at J, with 15 bases between the two ends. In nucleotides, the CDR3 is TGTGCCACCAGCCTAAGGGTCCGGGACGAAAAACTGTTTTTT. This translates into CATSLRVRDEKLFF.